The TCR beta chain described here comes from a study of blood T cell repertoires in COVID-19. Study context: In each case, the material was cDNA or gDNA derived from T cells, B-cell-depleted T cells, or PBMCs.

TCRdb keeps only in-frame clones here, not all; method: immunoSEQ multiplex PCR. In the table there are approximately 300,000 clones, almost 90% of which are singletons. Per germline, CDR1 SEHNR and CDR2 FQNEAQ (reference sequence). Germline trimming cut 5 bases from V and 5 bases from J; bases unmatched to any gene: 15. The CDR3 length is 18 residues. The clonotype was recovered from a woman aged 18-35 years with acute COVID-19. The source material was PBMCs or T cells enriched from blood (not recorded which). The chain links TRBV7-9 to TRBJ2-1; 10 bases agree with TRBD2. The CDR3, as DNA: TGTGCCAGCAGCCTGTTCTCAATAGGACTAGCGGTAAACAATGAGCAGTTCTTC. Translating gives CASSLFSIGLAVNNEQFF.